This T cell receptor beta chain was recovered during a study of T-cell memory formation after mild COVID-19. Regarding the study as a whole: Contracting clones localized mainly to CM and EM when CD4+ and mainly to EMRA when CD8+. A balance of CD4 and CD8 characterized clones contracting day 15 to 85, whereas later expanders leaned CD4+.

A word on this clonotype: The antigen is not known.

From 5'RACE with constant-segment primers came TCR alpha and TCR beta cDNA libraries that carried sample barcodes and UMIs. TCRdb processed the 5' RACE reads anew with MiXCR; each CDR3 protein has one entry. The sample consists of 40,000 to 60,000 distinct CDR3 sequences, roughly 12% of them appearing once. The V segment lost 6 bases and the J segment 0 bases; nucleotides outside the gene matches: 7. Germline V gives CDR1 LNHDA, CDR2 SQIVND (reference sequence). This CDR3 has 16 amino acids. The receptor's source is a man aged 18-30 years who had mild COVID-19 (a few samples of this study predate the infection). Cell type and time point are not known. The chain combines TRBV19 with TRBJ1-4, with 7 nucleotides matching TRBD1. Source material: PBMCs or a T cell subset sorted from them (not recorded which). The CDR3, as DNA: TGTGCCAGTAGCACACAGGGGCGTGCAACTAATGAAAAACTGTTTTTT. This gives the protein CASSTQGRATNEKLFF.